These T cell receptor beta chains were read from a single sample in a study of Graves' ophthalmopathy and Graves' hyperthyroidism. TCRdb used MiXCR to reprocess the multiplex PCR reads, holding one entry per CDR3 protein. The sample carries under 350,000 distinct CDR3 sequences, 15% to 20% recorded once. Specimen: peripheral blood. The receptor set was obtained from an adult man with Graves' ophthalmopathy. The CDR3 runs from the conserved cysteine through the conserved F or W. The D gene is left open where the match is weak. Some rows mark clone size as missing; the rest say once, few, many or name a class of expanded clone.

TRBJ2-5,many,TRBV12-3/TRBV12-4,.,TGTGCCAGCAAACCCCGTTCCGAGAACCAAGAGACCCAGTACTTC,CASKPRSENQETQYF
TRBJ2-7,.,TRBV6-2/TRBV6-3,TRBD2,TGTGCCAGCAGTTACAGCGGTCGACGGGGGACTAGCGGGAGCCACGAGCAGTACTTC,CASSYSGRRGTSGSHEQYF
TRBJ1-6,many,TRBV28,TRBD1,TGTGCCAGCAGTTCCCCGGGACAGGCCTACAGAGTGGACTTT,CASSSPGQAYRVDF
TRBJ1-2,many,TRBV20-1,TRBD1,TGCAGTCAAACCGGGACAGGGCCTTATGGCTACACCTTC,CSQTGTGPYGYTF
TRBJ2-7,.,TRBV5-1,TRBD1,TGCGCCAGCAGCTTGCGAAGACAGGGGCACGTGTCCTACGAGCAGTACTTC,CASSLRRQGHVSYEQYF
TRBJ1-2,.,TRBV7-2,.,TGTGCCAGTGTCTCATCGATGTATGGCTACATCTTC,CASVSSMYGYIF
TRBJ2-7,many,TRBV30,.,TGTGCCTGGAGCCGGGACTCTTTCACCTACGAGCAGTACTTC,CAWSRDSFTYEQYF
TRBJ2-2,many,TRBV5-6,.,TGTGCCAGCAGCTTGTGGAGCACCGGGGAGCTGTTTTTT,CASSLWSTGELFF
TRBJ1-1,many,TRBV19,.,TGTGCCAGTAGGAAACCCCGGAAGGAGGCGAACACTGAAGCTTTCTTT,CASRKPRKEANTEAFF
TRBJ1-2,many,TRBV11-1,.,TGTGCCAGCAGCCCTACCATTAGAGGGGAGGCCTATGGCTACACCTTC,CASSPTIRGEAYGYTF
TRBJ2-7,many,TRBV6-1,TRBD2,TGTGCCAGCAGTGCGGTAGCGGGAGGGAAACACGAGCAGTACTTC,CASSAVAGGKHEQYF
TRBJ1-2,many,TRBV5-1,TRBD1,TGCGCCAGCCAAACGGGACAGGGCTGGTCTAACTATGGCTACACCTTC,CASQTGQGWSNYGYTF
TRBJ2-7,many,TRBV3-1,.,TGTGCCAGCAGTTCGGGGGGCCGCGGTTACGAGCAGTACTTC,CASSSGGRGYEQYF
TRBJ1-2,many,TRBV5-1,TRBD1,TGCGCCAGCAGCTTTGGACAGGGGGGCTATGGCTACACCTTC,CASSFGQGGYGYTF
TRBJ2-7,many,TRBV20-1,.,TGCACCACCCTGACAGGAGTCTACGAGCAGTACTTC,CTTLTGVYEQYF
TRBJ2-7,many,TRBV2,TRBD1,TGTGCCAGCGACCGGGACAGGGACTACGAGCAGTACTTC,CASDRDRDYEQYF